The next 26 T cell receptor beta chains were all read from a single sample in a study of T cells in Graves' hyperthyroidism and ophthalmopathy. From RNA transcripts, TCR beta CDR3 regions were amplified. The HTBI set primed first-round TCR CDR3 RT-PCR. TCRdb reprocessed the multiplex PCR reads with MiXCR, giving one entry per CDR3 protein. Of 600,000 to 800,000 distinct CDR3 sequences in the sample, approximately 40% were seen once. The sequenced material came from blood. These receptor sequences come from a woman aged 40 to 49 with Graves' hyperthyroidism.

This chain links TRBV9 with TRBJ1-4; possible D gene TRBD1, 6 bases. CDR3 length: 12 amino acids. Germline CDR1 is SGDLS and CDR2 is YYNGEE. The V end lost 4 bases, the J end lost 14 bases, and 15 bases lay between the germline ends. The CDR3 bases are TGTGCCAGCAGCTCGGGGGCGGACCCCCTGTTTTTT. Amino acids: CASSSGADPLFF.

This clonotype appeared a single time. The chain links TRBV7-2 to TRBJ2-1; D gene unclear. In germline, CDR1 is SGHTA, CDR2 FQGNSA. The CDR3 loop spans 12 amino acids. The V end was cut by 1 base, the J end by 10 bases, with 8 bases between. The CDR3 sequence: CASSLDNREQFF. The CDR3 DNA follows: TGTGCCAGCAGCTTAGATAATCGGGAGCAGTTCTTC.

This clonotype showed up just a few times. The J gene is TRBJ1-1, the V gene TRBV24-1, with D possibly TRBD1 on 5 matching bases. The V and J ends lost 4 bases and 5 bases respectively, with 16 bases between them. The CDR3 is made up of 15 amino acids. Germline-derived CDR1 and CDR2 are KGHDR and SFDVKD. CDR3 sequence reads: CATSESQGDGTEAFF. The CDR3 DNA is TGTGCCACCAGTGAGTCTCAGGGCGATGGAACTGAAGCTTTCTTT.

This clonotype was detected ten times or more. This CDR3 reads CASSQEGWAVEKLFF. The CDR3 DNA is TGTGCCAGCAGCCAAGAGGGATGGGCGGTTGAAAAACTGTTTTTT. J is TRBJ1-4 and V is TRBV4-2; D is undetermined. The length of the CDR3 is 15 residues. Per germline, CDR1 LGHNA and CDR2 YNFKEQ. V was trimmed by 0 bases and J by 7 bases, leaving 12 bases between them.

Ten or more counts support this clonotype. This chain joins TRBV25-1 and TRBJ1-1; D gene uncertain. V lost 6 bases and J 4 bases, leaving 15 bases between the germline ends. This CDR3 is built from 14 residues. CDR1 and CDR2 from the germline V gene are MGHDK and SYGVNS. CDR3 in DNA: TGTGCCAGCAGCCCCTCCCCGGGGATCACTGAAGCTTTCTTT. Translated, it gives CASSPSPGITEAFF.

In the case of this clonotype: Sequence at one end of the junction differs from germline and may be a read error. This CDR3 reads CASCQDPAPGYSPLHF. The CDR3 DNA sequence: TGCGCCAGCTGCCAAGATCCTGCGCCAGGGTATTCACCCCTCCACTTT. The chain recombines TRBV4-3 with TRBJ1-6, with D perhaps TRBD1 (5 bases). CDR3 length: 16 amino acids. Germline CDR1 reads LGHNA; CDR2 reads YSLEER.

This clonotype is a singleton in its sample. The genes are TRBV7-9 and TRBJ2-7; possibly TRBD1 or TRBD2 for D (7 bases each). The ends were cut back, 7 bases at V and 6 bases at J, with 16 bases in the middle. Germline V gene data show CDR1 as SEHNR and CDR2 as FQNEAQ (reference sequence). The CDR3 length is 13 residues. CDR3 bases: TGTGCCAGCACCCAAACAGGGGAGGGCGAGCAGTACTTC. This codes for CASTQTGEGEQYF.

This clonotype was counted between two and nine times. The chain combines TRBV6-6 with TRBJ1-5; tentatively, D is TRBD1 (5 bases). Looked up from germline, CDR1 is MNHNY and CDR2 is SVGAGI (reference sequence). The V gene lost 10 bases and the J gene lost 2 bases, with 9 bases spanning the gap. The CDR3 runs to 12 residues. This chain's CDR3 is CATCRGNQPQHF. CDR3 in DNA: TGTGCCACTTGCAGGGGCAATCAGCCCCAGCATTTT.

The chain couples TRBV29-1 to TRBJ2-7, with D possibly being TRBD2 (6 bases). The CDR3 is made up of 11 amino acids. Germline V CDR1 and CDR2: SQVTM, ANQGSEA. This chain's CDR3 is CSPSGLREQYF. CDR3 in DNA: TGCAGTCCATCTGGACTACGCGAGCAGTACTTC.

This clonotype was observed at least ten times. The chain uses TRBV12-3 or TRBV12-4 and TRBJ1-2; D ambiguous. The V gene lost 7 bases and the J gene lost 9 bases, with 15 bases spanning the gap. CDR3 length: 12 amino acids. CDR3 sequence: CASNSGDDRYTF. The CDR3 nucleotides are TGTGCCAGCAATTCCGGGGATGATCGCTACACCTTC.

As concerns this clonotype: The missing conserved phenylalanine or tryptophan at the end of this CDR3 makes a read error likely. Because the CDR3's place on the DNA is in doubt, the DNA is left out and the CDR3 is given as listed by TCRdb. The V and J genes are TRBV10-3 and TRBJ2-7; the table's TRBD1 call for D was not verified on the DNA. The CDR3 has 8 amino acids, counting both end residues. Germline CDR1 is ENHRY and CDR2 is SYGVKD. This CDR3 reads CAIGTGNT.

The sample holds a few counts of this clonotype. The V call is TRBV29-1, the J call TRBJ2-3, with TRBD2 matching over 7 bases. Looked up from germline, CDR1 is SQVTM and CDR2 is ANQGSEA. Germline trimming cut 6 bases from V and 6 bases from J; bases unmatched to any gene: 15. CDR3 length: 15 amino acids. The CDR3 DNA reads TGCAGCGTCCCCGGGTCGGCTAGCGGTCTTGATACGCAGTATTTT. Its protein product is CSVPGSASGLDTQYF.

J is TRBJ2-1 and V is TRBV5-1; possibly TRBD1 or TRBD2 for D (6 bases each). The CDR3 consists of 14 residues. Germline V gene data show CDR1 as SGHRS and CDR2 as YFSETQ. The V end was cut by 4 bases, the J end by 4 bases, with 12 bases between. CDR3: CASSGGGDYNEQFF. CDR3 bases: TGCGCCAGCAGCGGAGGGGGAGATTACAATGAGCAGTTCTTC.

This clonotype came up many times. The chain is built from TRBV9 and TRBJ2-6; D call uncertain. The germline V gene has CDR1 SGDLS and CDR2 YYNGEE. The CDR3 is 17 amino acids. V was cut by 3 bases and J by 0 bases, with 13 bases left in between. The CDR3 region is CASSDGPPYSGANVLTF. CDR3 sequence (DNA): TGTGCCAGCAGCGATGGACCCCCCTACTCTGGGGCCAACGTCCTGACTTTC.

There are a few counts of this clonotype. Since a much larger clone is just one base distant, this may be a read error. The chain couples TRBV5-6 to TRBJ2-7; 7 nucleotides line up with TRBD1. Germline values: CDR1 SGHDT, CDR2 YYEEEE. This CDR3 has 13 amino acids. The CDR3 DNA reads TGTGCCAGCAGTAGAGGGACAGCCTACGAGCAGTGCTTC. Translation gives CASSRGTAYEQCF. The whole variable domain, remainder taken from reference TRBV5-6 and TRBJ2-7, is DAGVTQSPTHLIKTRGQQVTLRCSPKSGHDTVSWYQQALGQGPQFIFQYYEEEERQRGNFPDRFSGHQFPNYSSELNVNALLLGDSALYLCASSRGTAYEQCFGPGTRLTVT.

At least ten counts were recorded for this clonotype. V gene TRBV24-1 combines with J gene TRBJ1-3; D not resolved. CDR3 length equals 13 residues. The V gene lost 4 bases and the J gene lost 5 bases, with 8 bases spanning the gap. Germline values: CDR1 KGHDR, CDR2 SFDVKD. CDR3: CATSDRGRNTIYF. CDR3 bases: TGTGCCACCAGTGACCGTGGCAGAAACACCATATATTTT.

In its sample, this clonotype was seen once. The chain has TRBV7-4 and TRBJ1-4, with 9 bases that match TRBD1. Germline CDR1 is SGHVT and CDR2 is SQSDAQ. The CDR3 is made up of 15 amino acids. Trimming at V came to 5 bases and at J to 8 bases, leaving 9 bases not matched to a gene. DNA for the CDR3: TGTGCCAGCAGCCCGGGAGGGACAGGGAACGAAAAACTGTTTTTT. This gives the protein CASSPGGTGNEKLFF.

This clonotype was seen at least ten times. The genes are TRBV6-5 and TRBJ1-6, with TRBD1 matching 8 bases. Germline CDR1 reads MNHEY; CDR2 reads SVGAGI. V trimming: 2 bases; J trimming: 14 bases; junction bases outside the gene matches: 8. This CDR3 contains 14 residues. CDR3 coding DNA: TGTGCCAGCAGTTACGACGGGGTGGACAGGGCCCTCCACTTT. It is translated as CASSYDGVDRALHF.

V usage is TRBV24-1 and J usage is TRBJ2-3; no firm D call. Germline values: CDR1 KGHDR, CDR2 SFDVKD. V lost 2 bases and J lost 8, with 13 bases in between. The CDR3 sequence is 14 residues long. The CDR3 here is CATSDSKAPLTQYF. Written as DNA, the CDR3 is TGTGCCACCAGTGATTCAAAGGCGCCCCTTACGCAGTATTTT.

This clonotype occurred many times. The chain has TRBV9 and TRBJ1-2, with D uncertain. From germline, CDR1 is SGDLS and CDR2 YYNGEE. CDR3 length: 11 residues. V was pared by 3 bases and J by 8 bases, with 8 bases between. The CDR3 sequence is CASSADWGYTF. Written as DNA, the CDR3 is TGTGCCAGCAGCGCGGACTGGGGCTACACCTTC.

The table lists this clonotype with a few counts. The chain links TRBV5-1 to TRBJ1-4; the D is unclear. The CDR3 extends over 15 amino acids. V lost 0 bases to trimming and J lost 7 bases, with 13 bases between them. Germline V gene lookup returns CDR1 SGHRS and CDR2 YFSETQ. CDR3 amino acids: CASSLEGGAGEKLFF. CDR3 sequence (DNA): TGCGCCAGCAGCTTGGAGGGAGGCGCGGGTGAAAAACTGTTTTTT.

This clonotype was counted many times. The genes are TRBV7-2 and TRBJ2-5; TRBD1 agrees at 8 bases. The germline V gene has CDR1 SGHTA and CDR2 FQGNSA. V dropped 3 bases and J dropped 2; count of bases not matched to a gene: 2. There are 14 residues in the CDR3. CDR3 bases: TGTGCCAGCAGCTTTGGGGACAGGCAAGAGACCCAGTACTTC. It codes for CASSFGDRQETQYF.

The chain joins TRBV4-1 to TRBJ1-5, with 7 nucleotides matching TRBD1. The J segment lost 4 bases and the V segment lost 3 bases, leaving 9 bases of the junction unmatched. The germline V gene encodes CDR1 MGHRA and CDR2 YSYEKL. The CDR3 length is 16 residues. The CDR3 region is CASSHGPGGKNQPQHF. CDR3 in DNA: TGCGCCAGCAGCCACGGTCCAGGGGGTAAGAATCAGCCCCAGCATTTT.

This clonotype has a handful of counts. For the CDR3, the DNA is TGTGCCATCAGCCAGTTAGGGGCCAACGTCCTGACTTTC. It encodes CAISQLGANVLTF. The chain links TRBV10-3 to TRBJ2-6; D is unclear. The ends were cut back, 6 bases at V and 4 bases at J, with 7 bases in the middle. Germline V gene lookup returns CDR1 ENHRY and CDR2 SYGVKD. This CDR3 contains 13 residues.

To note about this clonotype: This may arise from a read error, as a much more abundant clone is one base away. Written as DNA, the CDR3 is TGCGCCAGCAGCCAAGGCAGTAGCTATGGCTACACCTTC. Protein product: CASSQGSSYGYTF. The rearrangement joins TRBV4-1 to TRBJ1-2, with D hard to call. This CDR3 spans 13 amino acids. V lost 1 base to trimming and J lost 4 bases, with 7 bases between them. Looked up from germline, CDR1 is MGHRA and CDR2 is YSYEKL.

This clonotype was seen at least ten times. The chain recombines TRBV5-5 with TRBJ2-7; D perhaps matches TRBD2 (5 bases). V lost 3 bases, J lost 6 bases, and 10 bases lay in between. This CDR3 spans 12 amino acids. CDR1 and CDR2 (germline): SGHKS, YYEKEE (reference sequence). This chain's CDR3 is CASSSEGGEQYF. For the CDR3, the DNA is TGTGCCAGCAGCTCCGAGGGTGGCGAGCAGTACTTC.